This T cell receptor beta chain was recorded in a study of Ad26.COV2.S vaccination and SARS-CoV-2 variants. Study information: Donor allocation was to the COV1001 Ad26.COV2.S trial arm.

To note about this clone: The antigen is unknown.

Clones were sequenced by immunoSEQ multiplex PCR, and TCRdb holds only the in-frame ones, with some missing. Seen here are approximately 420,000 clones, about 88% observed once, and the top ten hold under 4%. Broader study findings: Substantial breadth was reportedly displayed by spike-specific CD8+ and CD4+ T cell responses after vaccination.

Treatment: over 15 received Ad26.COV2.S at low or high dose, single or two shots; five or six received placebo; per-sample allocation not given. Collection of samples fell on day 63 after the first vaccine or placebo injection. The study used a vaccine consisting of an Ad26 vector that expressed Wuhan-strain SARS-CoV-2 spike. The trim removed 2 bases at V and 7 bases at J, leaving 10 bases unmatched. Germline V gene lookup returns CDR1 LNHNV and CDR2 YYDKDF (reference sequence). This CDR3 is 17 amino acids long. The genes are TRBV15 and TRBJ1-5; 11 bases line up with TRBD1. The TCR originated in a person between 18 and 65 years old who received the Ad26.COV2.S COVID-19 vaccine or a placebo. This specimen was peripheral blood, taken in a trial of Ad26.COV2.S vaccine versus placebo. The CDR3: CATSRNPGQGDGQPQHF. In nucleotides, the CDR3 is TGTGCCACCAGCAGAAACCCGGGACAGGGGGACGGACAGCCCCAGCATTTT.